This TCR beta chain originates from a study of blood T cell repertoires in COVID-19. Study at large: COVID-19 samples, acute and convalescent, were from the United States, Italy and Spain.

Germline-derived CDR1 and CDR2 are MNHEY and SMNVEV (reference sequence). This CDR3 has 14 amino acids. V lost 5 bases to trimming and J lost 5 bases; unmatched junction nucleotides: 6. A single count supports this clone. Participants spanned ages about 18 to 90 years and resided in roughly 22 US areas. Participant reports of clinical history set cohort assignment. TCRdb's table, derived via immunoSEQ multiplex PCR, lists solely in-frame clones and lacks some. The sample includes some 250,000 clones, approximately 86% of them seen just once. Sequenced material: PBMCs or T cells enriched from blood (not recorded which). This sequence joins TRBV27 and TRBJ2-5; 9 positions agree with TRBD1. The TCR comes from a woman in her thirties or forties with acute COVID-19. CDR3 amino acids: CASSQQGARETQYF. In nucleotides, the CDR3 is TGTGCCAGCAGTCAACAGGGGGCCAGGGAGACCCAGTACTTC.